Listed below are T cell receptor beta chains from one sample, sequenced in a study of radiotherapy plus CTLA-4 blockade in lung cancer. TCRdb's table, derived via immunoSEQ multiplex PCR, lists solely in-frame clones and lacks some. The sample holds tens of thousands of clones, roughly three quarters seen once. The sample consisted of peripheral blood, taken from a patient treated with radiotherapy plus ipilimumab. These receptor sequences come from a human donor with non-small cell lung cancer whose response to radiotherapy plus ipilimumab could not be evaluated. Each CDR3 is given with its conserved first and last residue. A D gene is named only where the DNA matches it firmly. The size of a clone is reported for some rows only, either as once, few or many, or as a class for expanded clones.

v_call	j_call	d_call	clone_size	cdr3_aa	cdr3_nt
TRBV2	TRBJ1-5	TRBD1	-	CASSGDRMGNQPQHF	TGTGCCAGCAGTGGGGACAGAATGGGGAATCAGCCCCAGCATTTT
TRBV30	TRBJ2-5	-	-	CAWSVGGETQYF	TGTGCCTGGAGTGTAGGGGGAGAGACCCAGTACTTC
TRBV5-1	TRBJ2-5	-	few	CASSLDPGSEGTQYF	TGCGCCAGCAGCTTGGATCCTGGGAGCGAAGGGACCCAGTACTTC
TRBV6-6	TRBJ1-5	-	-	CASSYQQNQPQHF	TGTGCCAGCAGTTACCAACAGAATCAGCCCCAGCATTTT
TRBV6-6	TRBJ2-7	-	-	CASRVSGLSSYEQYF	TGTGCCAGCAGGGTATCAGGGCTAAGCTCCTACGAGCAGTACTTC
TRBV7-9	TRBJ1-4	-	-	CASSPGHGNEKLFF	TGTGCCAGCAGCCCGGGACACGGGAATGAAAAACTGTTTTTT
TRBV28	TRBJ1-1	TRBD1	-	CASSLGTGSAFF	TGTGCCAGCAGTTTAGGGACAGGGAGCGCTTTCTTT
TRBV6-5	TRBJ2-5	TRBD2	-	CASSSTGGRAETQYF	TGTGCCAGCAGTTCAACGGGCGGGAGAGCCGAGACCCAGTACTTC
TRBV6-1	TRBJ2-1	TRBD1	-	CASSLEDRLYNEQFF	TGTGCCAGCAGCCTCGAGGACAGGCTCTACAATGAGCAGTTCTTC
TRBV15	TRBJ2-7	-	-	CATSRAPQTYEQYF	TGTGCCACCAGCAGAGCTCCACAGACCTACGAGCAGTACTTC
TRBV27	TRBJ2-7	TRBD2	-	CASIRLSGRYEQYF	TGTGCCAGCATCCGCCTTAGCGGGAGATACGAGCAGTACTTC
TRBV29-1	TRBJ2-1	-	-	CSADPGWGVREQFF	TGCAGCGCCGACCCCGGGTGGGGGGTACGTGAGCAGTTCTTC
TRBV11-2	TRBJ2-7	-	-	CASSLGSGGAYEQYF	TGTGCCAGCAGCTTAGGGAGCGGAGGGGCCTACGAGCAGTACTTC
TRBV4-3	TRBJ2-7	TRBD2	-	CASSQTSGGIYEQYF	TGCGCCAGCAGTCAAACTAGCGGGGGTATCTACGAGCAGTACTTC